Sequencing of this T cell receptor beta chain was carried out in a study of blood T cell repertoires in COVID-19. Looking at the study overall: Acute and convalescent COVID-19 samples came from the United States, Italy and Spain. The cDNA or gDNA used as material had been derived from T cells, B-cell-depleted T cells, or PBMCs.

The germline gives CDR1 KGHSH, CDR2 LQKENI. V dropped 1 base and J dropped 0; count of bases not matched to a gene: 0. The CDR3 covers 15 residues. As originally analysed: Estimates of nucleated cell counts were drawn from the amplification of reference gene primers. Only in-frame clones appear in the TCRdb table, and some are missing; sequencing was by immunoSEQ multiplex PCR. The V and J calls and clone size come from that table; D and trimming were worked out from the DNA. The table includes almost 20,000 clones, 80% to 95% detected once. The chain employs TRBV18 and TRBJ2-1; 7 bases line up with TRBD2. The sample was peripheral blood. The sequence derives from a woman in her 50s with active COVID-19. CDR3 amino acids: CASSPRTSSYNEQFF. The CDR3 DNA is TGTGCCAGCTCACCACGGACTAGCTCCTACAATGAGCAGTTCTTC.